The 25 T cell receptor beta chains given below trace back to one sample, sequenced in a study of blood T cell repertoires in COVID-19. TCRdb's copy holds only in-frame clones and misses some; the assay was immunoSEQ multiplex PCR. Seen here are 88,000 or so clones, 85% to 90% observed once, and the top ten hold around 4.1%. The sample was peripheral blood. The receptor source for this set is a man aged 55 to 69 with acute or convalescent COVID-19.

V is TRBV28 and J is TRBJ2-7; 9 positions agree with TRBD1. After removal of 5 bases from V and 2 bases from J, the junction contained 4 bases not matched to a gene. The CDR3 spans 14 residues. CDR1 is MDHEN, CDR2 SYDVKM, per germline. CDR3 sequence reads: CASSPWTGAYEQYF. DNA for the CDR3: TGTGCCAGCAGTCCTTGGACAGGGGCCTACGAGCAGTACTTC.

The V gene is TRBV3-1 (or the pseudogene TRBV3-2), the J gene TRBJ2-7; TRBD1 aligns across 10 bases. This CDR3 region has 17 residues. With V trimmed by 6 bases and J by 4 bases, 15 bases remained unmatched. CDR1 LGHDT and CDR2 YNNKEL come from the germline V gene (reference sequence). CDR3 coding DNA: TGTGCCAGCAGACCATCCGGGACAGGGGATCGACGGTACGAGCAGTACTTC. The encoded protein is CASRPSGTGDRRYEQYF.

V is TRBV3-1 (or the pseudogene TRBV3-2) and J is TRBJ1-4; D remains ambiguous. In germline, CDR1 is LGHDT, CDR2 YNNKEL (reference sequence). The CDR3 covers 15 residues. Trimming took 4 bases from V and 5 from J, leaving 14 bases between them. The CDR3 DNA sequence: TGTGCCAGCAGCCCCCGTGATGGACTGAATGAAAAACTGTTTTTT. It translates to CASSPRDGLNEKLFF.

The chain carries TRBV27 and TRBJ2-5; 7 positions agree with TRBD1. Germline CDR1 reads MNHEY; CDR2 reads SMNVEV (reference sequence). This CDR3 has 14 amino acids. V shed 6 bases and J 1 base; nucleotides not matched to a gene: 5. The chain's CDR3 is CASRTGPFQETQYF. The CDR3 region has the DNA TGTGCCAGCAGGACAGGGCCCTTCCAAGAGACCCAGTACTTC.

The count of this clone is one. The CDR3 DNA reads TGTGCCAGCAGTCTCAGGATTAACTATGGCTACACCTTC. Encoded protein: CASSLRINYGYTF. The chain has TRBV14 and TRBJ1-2; D remains ambiguous. CDR1 and CDR2 from the germline V gene are SGHDN and FVKESK. The CDR3 is made up of 13 amino acids. The germline V and J ends were trimmed by 6 bases and 1 base, with 9 bases remaining between them.

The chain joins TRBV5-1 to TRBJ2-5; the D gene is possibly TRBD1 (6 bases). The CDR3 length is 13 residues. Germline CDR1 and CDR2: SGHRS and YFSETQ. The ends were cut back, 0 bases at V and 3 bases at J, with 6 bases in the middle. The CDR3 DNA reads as TGCGCCAGCAGCTTGGGGACAGAAGAGACCCAGTACTTC. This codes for CASSLGTEETQYF.

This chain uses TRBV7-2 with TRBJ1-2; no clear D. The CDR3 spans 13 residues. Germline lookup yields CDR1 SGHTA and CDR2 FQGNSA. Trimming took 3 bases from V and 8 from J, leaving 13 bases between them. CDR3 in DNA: TGTGCCAGCAGCTTGCGAGAGGGTATCGGCTACACCTTC. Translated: CASSLREGIGYTF.

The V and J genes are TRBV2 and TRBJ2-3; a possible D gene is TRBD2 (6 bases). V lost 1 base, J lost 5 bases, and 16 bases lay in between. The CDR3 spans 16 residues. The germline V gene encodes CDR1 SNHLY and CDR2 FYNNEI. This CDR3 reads CASSEGGTPGVDTQYF. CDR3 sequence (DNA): TGTGCCAGCAGTGAAGGAGGGACTCCTGGTGTAGATACGCAGTATTTT.

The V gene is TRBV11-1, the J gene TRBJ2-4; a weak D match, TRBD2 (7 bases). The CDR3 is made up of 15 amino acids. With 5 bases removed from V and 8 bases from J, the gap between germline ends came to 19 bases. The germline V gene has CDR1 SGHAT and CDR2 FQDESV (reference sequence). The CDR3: CASSDYQGREDIQYF. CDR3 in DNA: TGTGCCAGCAGCGATTATCAGGGGAGGGAAGACATTCAGTACTTC.

Here the CDR3 DNA reads TGCAGCGTTGATCAGGCGAGGGCCTTGGGAGCTTTCTTT. Protein: CSVDQARALGAFF. This rearrangement joins TRBV29-1 to TRBJ1-1; unclear D gene. The V and J ends lost 3 bases and 10 bases respectively, with 18 bases between them. This CDR3 is built from 13 residues. Germline values: CDR1 SQVTM, CDR2 ANQGSEA.

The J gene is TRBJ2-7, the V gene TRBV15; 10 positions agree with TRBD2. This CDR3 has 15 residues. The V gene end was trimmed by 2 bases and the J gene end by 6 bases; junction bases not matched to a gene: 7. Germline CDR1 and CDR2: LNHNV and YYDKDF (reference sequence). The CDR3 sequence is CATSRTLAGVREQYF. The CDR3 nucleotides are TGTGCCACCAGCAGAACTCTAGCGGGAGTGCGCGAGCAGTACTTC. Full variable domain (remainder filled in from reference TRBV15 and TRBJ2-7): DAMVIQNPRYQVTQFGKPVTLSCSQTLNHNVMYWYQQKSSQAPKLLFHYYDKDFNNEADTPDNFQSRRPNTSFCFLDIRSPGLGDTAMYLCATSRTLAGVREQYFGPGTRLTVT.

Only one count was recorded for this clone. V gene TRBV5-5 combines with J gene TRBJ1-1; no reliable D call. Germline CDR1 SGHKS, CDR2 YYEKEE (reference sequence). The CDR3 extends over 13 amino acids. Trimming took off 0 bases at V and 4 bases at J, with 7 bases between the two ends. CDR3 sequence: CASSLGSGTEAFF. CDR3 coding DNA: TGTGCCAGCAGCTTGGGCTCGGGCACTGAAGCTTTCTTT.

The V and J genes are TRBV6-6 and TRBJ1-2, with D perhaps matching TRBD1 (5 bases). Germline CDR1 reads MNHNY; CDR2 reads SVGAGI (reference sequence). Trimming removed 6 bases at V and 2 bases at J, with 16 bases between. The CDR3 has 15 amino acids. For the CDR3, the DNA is TGTGCCAGCAGCGACCCTGGGGCCGGAAACTATGGCTACACCTTC. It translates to CASSDPGAGNYGYTF.

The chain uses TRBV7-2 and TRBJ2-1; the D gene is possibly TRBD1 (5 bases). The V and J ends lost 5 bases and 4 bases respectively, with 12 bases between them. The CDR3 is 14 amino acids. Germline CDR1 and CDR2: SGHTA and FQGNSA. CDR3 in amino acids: CASSGQSPYNEQFF. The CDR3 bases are TGTGCCAGCAGCGGACAATCACCTTACAATGAGCAGTTCTTC.

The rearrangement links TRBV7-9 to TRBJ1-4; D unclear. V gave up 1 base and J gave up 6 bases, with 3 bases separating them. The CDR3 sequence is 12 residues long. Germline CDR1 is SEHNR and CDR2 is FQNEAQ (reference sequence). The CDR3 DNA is TGTGCCAGCAGCTTAGGCGATGAAAAACTGTTTTTT. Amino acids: CASSLGDEKLFF.

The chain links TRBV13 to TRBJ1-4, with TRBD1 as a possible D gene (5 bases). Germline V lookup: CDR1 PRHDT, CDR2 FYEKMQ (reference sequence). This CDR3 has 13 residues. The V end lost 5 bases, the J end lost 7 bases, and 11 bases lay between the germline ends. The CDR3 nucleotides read TGTGCCAGCAGCAGTCGACAGTTTGAAAAACTGTTTTTT. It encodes CASSSRQFEKLFF.

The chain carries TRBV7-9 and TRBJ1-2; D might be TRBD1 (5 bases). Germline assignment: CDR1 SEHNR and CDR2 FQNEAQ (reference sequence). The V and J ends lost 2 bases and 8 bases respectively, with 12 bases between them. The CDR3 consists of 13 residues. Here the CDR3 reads CASSLNSGLGYTF. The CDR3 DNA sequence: TGTGCCAGCAGCTTAAATTCAGGGCTCGGCTACACCTTC.

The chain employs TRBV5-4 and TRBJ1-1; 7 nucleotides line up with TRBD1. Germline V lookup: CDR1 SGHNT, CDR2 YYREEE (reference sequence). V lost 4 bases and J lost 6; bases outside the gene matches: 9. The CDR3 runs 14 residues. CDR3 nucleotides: TGTGCCAGCAGCCAACAGGGGTTCGGATCTGAAGCTTTCTTT. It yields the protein CASSQQGFGSEAFF.

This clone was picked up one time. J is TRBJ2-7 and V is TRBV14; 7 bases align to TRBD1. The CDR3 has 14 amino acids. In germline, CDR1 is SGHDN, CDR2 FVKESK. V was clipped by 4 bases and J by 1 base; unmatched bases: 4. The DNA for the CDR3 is TGTGCCAGCAGCCTATACAGGGGATCCTACGAGCAGTACTTC. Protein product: CASSLYRGSYEQYF.

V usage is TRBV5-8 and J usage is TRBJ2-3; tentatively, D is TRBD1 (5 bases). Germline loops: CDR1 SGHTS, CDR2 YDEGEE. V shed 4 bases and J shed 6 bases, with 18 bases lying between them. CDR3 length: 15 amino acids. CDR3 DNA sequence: TGTGCCAGCAGCCATGGCCAAGGGGCCCGGGATACGCAGTATTTT. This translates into CASSHGQGARDTQYF.

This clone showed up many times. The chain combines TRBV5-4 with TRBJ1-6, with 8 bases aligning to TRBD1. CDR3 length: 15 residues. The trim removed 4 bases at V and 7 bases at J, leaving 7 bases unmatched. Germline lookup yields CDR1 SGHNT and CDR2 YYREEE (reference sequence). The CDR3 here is CASSPTQGANSPLHF. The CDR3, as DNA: TGTGCCAGCAGCCCGACCCAGGGGGCCAATTCACCCCTCCACTTT.

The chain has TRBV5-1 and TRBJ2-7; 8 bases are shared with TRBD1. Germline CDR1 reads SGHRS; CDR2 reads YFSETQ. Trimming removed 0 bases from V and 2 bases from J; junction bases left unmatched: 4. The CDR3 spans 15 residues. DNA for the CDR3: TGCGCCAGCAGCTTGGTGTCAGGGGGCGCCTACGAGCAGTACTTC. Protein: CASSLVSGGAYEQYF. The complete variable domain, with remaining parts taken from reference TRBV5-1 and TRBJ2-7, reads KAGVTQTPRYLIKTRGQQVTLSCSPISGHRSVSWYQQTPGQGLQFLFEYFSETQRNKGNFPGRFSGRQFSNSRSEMNVSTLELGDSALYLCASSLVSGGAYEQYFGPGTRLTVT.

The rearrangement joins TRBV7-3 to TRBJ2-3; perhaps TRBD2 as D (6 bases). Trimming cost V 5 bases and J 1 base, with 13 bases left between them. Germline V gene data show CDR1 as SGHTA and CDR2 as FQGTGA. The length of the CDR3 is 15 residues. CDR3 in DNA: TGTGCCAGCAGCCCGAACGGGGGAGGCACAGATACGCAGTATTTT. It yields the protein CASSPNGGGTDTQYF.

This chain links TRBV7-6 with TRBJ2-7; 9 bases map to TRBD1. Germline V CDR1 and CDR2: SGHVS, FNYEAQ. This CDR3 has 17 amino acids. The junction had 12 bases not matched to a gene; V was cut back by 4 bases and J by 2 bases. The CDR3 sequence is CASSSFAWTGDTYEQYF. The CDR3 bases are TGTGCCAGCAGCTCATTTGCCTGGACAGGGGATACCTACGAGCAGTACTTC.

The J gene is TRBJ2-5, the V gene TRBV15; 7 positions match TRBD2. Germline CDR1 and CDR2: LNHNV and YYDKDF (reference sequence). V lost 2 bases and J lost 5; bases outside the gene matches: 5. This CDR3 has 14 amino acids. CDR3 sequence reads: CATSRTSVRETQYF. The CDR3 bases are TGTGCCACCAGCAGAACTAGCGTGCGGGAGACCCAGTACTTC. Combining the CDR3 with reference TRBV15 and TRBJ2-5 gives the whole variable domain DAMVIQNPRYQVTQFGKPVTLSCSQTLNHNVMYWYQQKSSQAPKLLFHYYDKDFNNEADTPDNFQSRRPNTSFCFLDIRSPGLGDTAMYLCATSRTSVRETQYFGPGTRLLVL.